This TCR beta chain is from a study of beta chain features in type 1 diabetes. About the study: Age and gender were similar between patients and healthy donors, as were cell yields. Study-wide findings and caveats: Among all four CD4+ subsets, Type 1 diabetes patients had TCRB CDR3s that were moderately but significantly shorter.

The study reverse transcribed the entire isolated RNA, so it sequenced expressed TCRB transcripts. TCRdb's table, derived via immunoSEQ multiplex PCR, lists solely in-frame clones and lacks some. The sample holds over 200,000 clones, under 13% seen once. In this sample, this clone turned up a few times. The target antigen is unknown. This receptor was taken from a man aged 25-40 years with type 1 diabetes. Specimen: naive CD4+ T cells from blood.

CDR3 protein: CASSLGQGSDTQYF. In DNA, the CDR3 is TGTGCCAGCAGCCTCGGACAGGGTTCGGATACGCAGTATTTT. The rearrangement uses TRBV7-3 and TRBJ2-3, with 8 positions matching TRBD1. CDR1 and CDR2 (germline): SGHTA, FQGTGA. The CDR3 loop spans 14 amino acids. The ends lost 5 bases at V and 6 bases at J; junction bases unmatched: 7.